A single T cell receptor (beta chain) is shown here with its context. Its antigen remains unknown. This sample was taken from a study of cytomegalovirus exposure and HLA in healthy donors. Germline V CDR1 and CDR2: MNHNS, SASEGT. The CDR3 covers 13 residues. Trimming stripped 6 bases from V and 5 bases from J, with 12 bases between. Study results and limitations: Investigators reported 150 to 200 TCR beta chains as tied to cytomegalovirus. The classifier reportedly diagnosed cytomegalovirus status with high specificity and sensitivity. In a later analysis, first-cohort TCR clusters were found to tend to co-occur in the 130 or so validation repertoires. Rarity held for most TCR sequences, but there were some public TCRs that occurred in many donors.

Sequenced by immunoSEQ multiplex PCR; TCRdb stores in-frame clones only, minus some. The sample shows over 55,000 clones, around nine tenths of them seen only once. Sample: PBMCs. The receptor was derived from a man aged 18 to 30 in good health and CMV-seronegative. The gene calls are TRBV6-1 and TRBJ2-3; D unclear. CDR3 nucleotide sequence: TGTGCCAGCAGCCACGCCCGAGGAGATACGCAGTATTTT. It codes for CASSHARGDTQYF.